A single TCR beta chain is shown here with its context. These data are taken from a study of shared clonotypes between healthy human individuals. Study-level background: Contributing individuals were a couple of females and three males aged 18 to 49.

The CDR3 covers 15 residues. After removal of 4 bases from V and 5 bases from J, the junction contained 8 bases not matched to a gene. The germline CDR1 and CDR2 sequences are MDHEN and SYDVKM. The sorted-subset replicate PCRs were given 150 to 200 ng DNA, which is tens of thousands of T cell genomes. Clones were read by immunoSEQ multiplex PCR, and TCRdb kept only the in-frame ones, dropping some. The table records hundreds of thousands of clones, around 73% of them present only once. Sequenced material: memory CD4+ T cells sorted from blood. Subset defined: CD45RA-negative fraction. This clonotype originated in a young woman in good health. J is TRBJ1-5 and V is TRBV28; the match to TRBD1 covers 7 bases. CDR3 residues: CASSWGTASDQPQHF. CDR3 coding DNA: TGTGCCAGCAGTTGGGGGACAGCCTCAGATCAGCCCCAGCATTTT.